These T cell receptor beta chains were read from a single sample in a study of blood T cell repertoires in COVID-19. Only in-frame clones appear in the TCRdb table, and some are missing; sequencing was by immunoSEQ multiplex PCR. The sample holds about 150,000 clones, 65% to 90% seen once. Sequencing input: peripheral blood. These receptors all come from a woman aged 55-70 years with COVID-19, enrolled during active disease. CDR3s include the opening cysteine and the closing phenylalanine or tryptophan.

TRBV7-3	TRBJ2-3	CASSLGGLPNTQYF
TRBV7-8	TRBJ2-7	CASSLAPDRGINEQYF
TRBV6-4	TRBJ1-5	CASSNRTGKAFKPQHF
TRBV4-2	TRBJ2-1	CASSQEAGLAGGRGNNEQFF
TRBV7-8	TRBJ2-7	CASSSEKARGSYEQYF
TRBV18	TRBJ1-5	CASSDDRGRQPQHF
TRBV7-9	TRBJ2-5	CASSLAGPKRETQYF
TRBV29-1	TRBJ1-5	CSVGGGGNQPQHF
TRBV6-5	TRBJ1-5	CASLPGDSNQPQHF
TRBV27	TRBJ1-4	CASSADRPYATNEKLFF
TRBV9	TRBJ1-1	CASSAQSMNTEAFF
TRBV9	TRBJ1-6	CASSVEGGGSPLHF
TRBV11-3	TRBJ2-1	CASSSDGLAGGNRQFF